The rows below give T cell receptor beta chains drawn from one sample of a study of T cells after yellow fever vaccination. TCRdb used MiXCR to reprocess the 5' RACE reads, holding one entry per CDR3 protein. The sample lists 250,000 to 300,000 distinct CDR3 sequences, around 13% occurring once. Specimen: CD4+ T cells sorted from PBMCs, collected 45 days after the yellow fever booster vaccination. All receptors derive from a young man who received the YFV17D yellow fever vaccine. Each CDR3 is given with its conserved first and last residue. Each record gives: V gene, D gene, clone size, J gene, CDR3 DNA, CDR3 protein. A D gene is named only where the DNA matches it firmly. Not all rows give a size; the values are once, few, many and, for expanded clones, a class.

V gene: TRBV7-2
D gene: TRBD2
clone size: .
J gene: TRBJ2-1
CDR3 DNA: TGTGCCAGCAGTTTAGCGGGGGCTTCCTACAATGAGCAGTTCTTC
CDR3 protein: CASSLAGASYNEQFF

V gene: TRBV24-1
D gene: TRBD2
clone size: many
J gene: TRBJ2-5
CDR3 DNA: TGTGCCACCAGTGGCCCGGGACTACAGACCCAGTACTTC
CDR3 protein: CATSGPGLQTQYF

V gene: TRBV29-1
D gene: TRBD2
clone size: .
J gene: TRBJ2-1
CDR3 DNA: TGCAGCGCTAGCTTGGGACTAGCGGGGGAGAATGGTGAGCAGTTCTTC
CDR3 protein: CSASLGLAGENGEQFF

V gene: TRBV20-1
D gene: .
clone size: few
J gene: TRBJ2-1
CDR3 DNA: TGCAGTGTCGCGCTTTGGGAGCAGTTCTTC
CDR3 protein: CSVALWEQFF

V gene: TRBV5-6
D gene: .
clone size: .
J gene: TRBJ2-5
CDR3 DNA: TGTGCCAGCAGCTTGGTACAAGTGGAGACCCAGTACTTC
CDR3 protein: CASSLVQVETQYF

V gene: TRBV29-1
D gene: .
clone size: .
J gene: TRBJ2-2
CDR3 DNA: TGCAGCGTTAGTCCAACGAACACCGGGGAGCTGTTTTTT
CDR3 protein: CSVSPTNTGELFF

V gene: TRBV14
D gene: .
clone size: .
J gene: TRBJ2-2
CDR3 DNA: TGTGCCAGCAGCCAAGGAGGGGAGCCGAACACCGGGGAGCTGTTTTTT
CDR3 protein: CASSQGGEPNTGELFF

V gene: TRBV20-1
D gene: TRBD2
clone size: few
J gene: TRBJ2-1
CDR3 DNA: TGCAGTGCGATCACACCGGGACTATCTAAGCCAAATGAGCAGTTCTTC
CDR3 protein: CSAITPGLSKPNEQFF

V gene: TRBV12-3/TRBV12-4
D gene: .
clone size: few
J gene: TRBJ1-2
CDR3 DNA: TGTGCCAGCAGTTTAGGACCAGGGAGCTACACCTTC
CDR3 protein: CASSLGPGSYTF

V gene: TRBV15
D gene: TRBD1
clone size: .
J gene: TRBJ1-6
CDR3 DNA: TGTGCCACCAGCAGAGAGGACAGGGGAGGGTCACCCCTCCACTTT
CDR3 protein: CATSREDRGGSPLHF

V gene: TRBV6-1
D gene: .
clone size: few
J gene: TRBJ1-5
CDR3 DNA: TGTGCCAGCAGCCCGAGGCCTTCAGGGGAGAATCAGCCCCAGCATTTT
CDR3 protein: CASSPRPSGENQPQHF

V gene: TRBV20-1
D gene: .
clone size: few
J gene: TRBJ2-5
CDR3 DNA: TGCAGTGCCGCTGGGGAGACCCAGTACTTC
CDR3 protein: CSAAGETQYF

V gene: TRBV20-1
D gene: TRBD2
clone size: few
J gene: TRBJ2-7
CDR3 DNA: TGCAGTGCTAGACCTGGGGCTAGCGGAAAGACCTACGAGCAGTACTTC
CDR3 protein: CSARPGASGKTYEQYF

V gene: TRBV28
D gene: TRBD2
clone size: once
J gene: TRBJ2-7
CDR3 DNA: TGTGCCAGCAGTTCAATCTTCAGCGGGAGCGTAACCTACGAGCAGTACTTC
CDR3 protein: CASSSIFSGSVTYEQYF

V gene: TRBV25-1
D gene: .
clone size: .
J gene: TRBJ1-1
CDR3 DNA: TGTGCCAGCAGTGACCCTACTAGAGGGGCGACCACTGAAGCTTTCTTT
CDR3 protein: CASSDPTRGATTEAFF

V gene: TRBV7-2
D gene: .
clone size: .
J gene: TRBJ1-5
CDR3 DNA: TGTGCCAGCAGCCCAACCTTGGGGACAAGAAATCAGCCCCAGCATTTT
CDR3 protein: CASSPTLGTRNQPQHF

V gene: TRBV29-1
D gene: TRBD2
clone size: many
J gene: TRBJ2-7
CDR3 DNA: TGCAGCGTTGAGGGGGGGACTTCCTACGAGCAGTACTTC
CDR3 protein: CSVEGGTSYEQYF

V gene: TRBV6-4
D gene: .
clone size: few
J gene: TRBJ2-7
CDR3 DNA: TGTGCCAGCAGAGTCAGGCTCTCCTACGAGCAGTACTTC
CDR3 protein: CASRVRLSYEQYF

V gene: TRBV10-3
D gene: .
clone size: many
J gene: TRBJ2-7
CDR3 DNA: TGTGCCATCAGTGGGGGCGACAGGGAGGGATACGAGCAGTACTTC
CDR3 protein: CAISGGDREGYEQYF

V gene: TRBV20-1
D gene: TRBD1
clone size: .
J gene: TRBJ1-1
CDR3 DNA: TGCAGTGGGACAGGGGTGGTGGCCACTGAAGCTTTCTTT
CDR3 protein: CSGTGVVATEAFF

V gene: TRBV5-6
D gene: .
clone size: .
J gene: TRBJ1-1
CDR3 DNA: TGTGCCAGCAGCTTCGGGGGTGTTGAAGCTTTCTTT
CDR3 protein: CASSFGGVEAFF

V gene: TRBV28
D gene: TRBD1
clone size: few
J gene: TRBJ2-7
CDR3 DNA: TGTGCCAGCAGAAGGACAGGGGGCTATAACGAGCAGTACTTC
CDR3 protein: CASRRTGGYNEQYF

V gene: TRBV6-4
D gene: TRBD2
clone size: few
J gene: TRBJ2-1
CDR3 DNA: TGTGCCAGCAGTATCATGACTAGCGGATCCTACAATGAGCAGTTCTTC
CDR3 protein: CASSIMTSGSYNEQFF

V gene: TRBV2
D gene: .
clone size: .
J gene: TRBJ1-5
CDR3 DNA: TGTGCCAGCAGGAGGACAGTGAATCAGCCCCAGCATTTT
CDR3 protein: CASRRTVNQPQHF

V gene: TRBV25-1
D gene: .
clone size: .
J gene: TRBJ2-1
CDR3 DNA: TGTGCCAGCAGTGAAGATCCGGGTAGGGGCTATGAGCAGTTCTTC
CDR3 protein: CASSEDPGRGYEQFF

V gene: TRBV5-1
D gene: TRBD1
clone size: many
J gene: TRBJ2-7
CDR3 DNA: TGCGCCAGCAGCTCCGGACAGGTCCAAGAGCAGTACTTC
CDR3 protein: CASSSGQVQEQYF

V gene: TRBV4-2
D gene: .
clone size: once
J gene: TRBJ2-3
CDR3 DNA: TGTGCCAGCAGCCAAGATCTCCCGGGCACAGATACGCAGTATTTT
CDR3 protein: CASSQDLPGTDTQYF

V gene: TRBV7-2
D gene: .
clone size: few
J gene: TRBJ2-1
CDR3 DNA: TGTGCCAGCAGCTTAGACCTGGCTTACTACAATGAGCAGTTCTTC
CDR3 protein: CASSLDLAYYNEQFF

V gene: TRBV20-1
D gene: .
clone size: .
J gene: TRBJ2-1
CDR3 DNA: TGCAGTGCTAGATTCCGCGGTCCCTACAATGAGCAGTTCTTC
CDR3 protein: CSARFRGPYNEQFF

V gene: TRBV12-3/TRBV12-4
D gene: .
clone size: many
J gene: TRBJ2-3
CDR3 DNA: TGTGCCAGCAGTCCCTGGGGTACGCAGTATTTT
CDR3 protein: CASSPWGTQYF

V gene: TRBV7-2
D gene: .
clone size: .
J gene: TRBJ1-2
CDR3 DNA: TGTGCCAGCAGCCCCCTCGGCACAGCCCAAAACTATGGCTACACCTTC
CDR3 protein: CASSPLGTAQNYGYTF

V gene: TRBV6-2/TRBV6-3
D gene: TRBD2
clone size: few
J gene: TRBJ2-2
CDR3 DNA: TGTGCCAGCAGTTACTCGATTCTAGCGGACACCGGGGAGCTGTTTTTT
CDR3 protein: CASSYSILADTGELFF

V gene: TRBV7-2
D gene: .
clone size: .
J gene: TRBJ2-7
CDR3 DNA: TGTGCCAGCAGCTTAGCGCTCTACACCTACGAGCAGTACTTC
CDR3 protein: CASSLALYTYEQYF

V gene: TRBV9
D gene: TRBD2
clone size: .
J gene: TRBJ2-1
CDR3 DNA: TGTGCCAGCAGCGTAAGTCTAGCGGGAGCCCCAGGGTGGAATGAGCAGTTCTTC
CDR3 protein: CASSVSLAGAPGWNEQFF

V gene: TRBV6-1
D gene: .
clone size: .
J gene: TRBJ2-1
CDR3 DNA: TGTGCCAGCAGTGAAGCAGGGTCTTCGGGAAGCTCCTACAATGAGCAGTTCTTC
CDR3 protein: CASSEAGSSGSSYNEQFF

V gene: TRBV19
D gene: TRBD1
clone size: .
J gene: TRBJ2-1
CDR3 DNA: TGTGCCAGTAGTATAGCCGCAGGGGGCAATGAGCAGTTCTTC
CDR3 protein: CASSIAAGGNEQFF

V gene: TRBV9
D gene: TRBD1
clone size: .
J gene: TRBJ2-6
CDR3 DNA: TGTGCCAGCAGCTTATTCACAGGGGGCTCTGGGGCCAACGTCCTGACTTTC
CDR3 protein: CASSLFTGGSGANVLTF

V gene: TRBV4-3
D gene: .
clone size: .
J gene: TRBJ2-3
CDR3 DNA: TGCGCCAGCAGCCCCCATCACACCTTAGATACGCAGTATTTT
CDR3 protein: CASSPHHTLDTQYF

V gene: TRBV24-1
D gene: TRBD1
clone size: .
J gene: TRBJ2-1
CDR3 DNA: TGTGCCACCAGTCGGGACAGGTACAATGAGCAGTTCTTC
CDR3 protein: CATSRDRYNEQFF